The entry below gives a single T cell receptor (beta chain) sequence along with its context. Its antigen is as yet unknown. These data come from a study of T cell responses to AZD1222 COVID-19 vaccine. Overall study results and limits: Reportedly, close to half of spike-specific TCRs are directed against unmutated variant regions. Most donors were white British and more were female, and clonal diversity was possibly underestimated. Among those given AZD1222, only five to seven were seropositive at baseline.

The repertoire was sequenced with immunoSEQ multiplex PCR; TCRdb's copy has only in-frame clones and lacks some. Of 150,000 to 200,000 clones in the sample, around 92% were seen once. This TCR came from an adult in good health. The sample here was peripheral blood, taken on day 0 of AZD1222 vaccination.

In DNA, the CDR3 is TGTGCCAGTAGGGCGTACGGTGGGACAAGGCCCTCATCCTACAATGAGCAGTTCTTC. Its protein is CASRAYGGTRPSSYNEQFF. This rearrangement joins TRBV19 to TRBJ2-1; a weak D match, TRBD1 (6 bases). V was pared by 6 bases and J by 1 base, with 25 bases between. CDR1 is LNHDA and CDR2 is SQIVND in the germline V gene (reference sequence). This CDR3 spans 19 amino acids.